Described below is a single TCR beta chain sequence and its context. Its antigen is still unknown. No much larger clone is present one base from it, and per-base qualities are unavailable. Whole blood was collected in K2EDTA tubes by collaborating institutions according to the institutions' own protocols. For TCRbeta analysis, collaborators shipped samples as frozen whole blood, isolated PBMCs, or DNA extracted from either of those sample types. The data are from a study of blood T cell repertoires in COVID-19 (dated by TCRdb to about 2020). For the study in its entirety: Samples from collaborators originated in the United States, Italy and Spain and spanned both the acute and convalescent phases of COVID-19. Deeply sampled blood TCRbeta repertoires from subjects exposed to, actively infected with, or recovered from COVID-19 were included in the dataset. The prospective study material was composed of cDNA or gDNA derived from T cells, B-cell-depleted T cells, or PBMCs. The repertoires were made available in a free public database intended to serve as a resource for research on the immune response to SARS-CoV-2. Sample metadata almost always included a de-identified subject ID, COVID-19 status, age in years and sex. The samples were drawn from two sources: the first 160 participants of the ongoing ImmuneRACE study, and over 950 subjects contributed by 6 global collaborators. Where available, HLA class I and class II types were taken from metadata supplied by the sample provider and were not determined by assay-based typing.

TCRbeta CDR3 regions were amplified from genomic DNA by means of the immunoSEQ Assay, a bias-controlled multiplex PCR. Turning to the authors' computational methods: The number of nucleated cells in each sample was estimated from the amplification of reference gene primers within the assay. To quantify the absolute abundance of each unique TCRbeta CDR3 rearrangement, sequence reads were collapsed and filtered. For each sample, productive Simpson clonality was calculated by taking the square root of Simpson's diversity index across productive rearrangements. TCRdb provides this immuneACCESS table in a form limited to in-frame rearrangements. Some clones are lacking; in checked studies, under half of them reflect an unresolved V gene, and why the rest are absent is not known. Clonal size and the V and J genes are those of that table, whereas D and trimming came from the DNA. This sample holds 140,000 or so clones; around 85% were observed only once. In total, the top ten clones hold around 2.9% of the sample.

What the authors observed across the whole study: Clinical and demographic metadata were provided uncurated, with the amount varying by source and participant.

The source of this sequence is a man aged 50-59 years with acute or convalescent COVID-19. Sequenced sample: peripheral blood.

The sequenced DNA is TGTGCCAGCAGCTCAAATGCTGGGACTGGGGCTTTCTTT. Translated, this is CASSSNAGTGAFF. The rearranged chain carries TRBV7-9 and TRBJ1-1; TRBD1 is possibly the D segment (5 matching bases). The CDR3 goes from the cysteine to the phenylalanine over 13 residues. CDR3 DNA is the only sequence kept; it has 39 bases, read in frame from the first base. V loses 4 bases of germline sequence and J loses 11 bases, and the interval between the two ends is 17 bases. The germline V gene (reference sequence) yields SEHNR for CDR1 and FQNEAQ for CDR2.